This entry features one T cell receptor beta chain sequence. This table comes from immunoSEQ multiplex PCR, and its TCRdb copy is limited to in-frame clones, with some not included. The sample contains 1,100,000 or so clones, approximately 78% of which appear only once. Germline V gene lookup returns CDR1 MGHDK and CDR2 SYGVNS. V lost 7 bases and J lost 5, with 11 bases in between. The CDR3 length is 13 residues. This sample stems from a study of shared clonotypes between healthy human individuals. The healthy adult donors were HIV-negative and reported no recent acute infections or vaccinations. This rearrangement joins TRBV25-1 to TRBJ2-2; D uncertain. The clonotype originates from a man younger than 30 in good health. Some clones in this sample may be carry-over from other donors' samples. Sequencing used memory CD4+ T cells from PBMCs. Subset defined: CD45RA-negative fraction. The CDR3 DNA reads as TGTGCCAGCACCAAGGTCGGGACCGGGGAGCTGTTTTTT. Translated: CASTKVGTGELFF.